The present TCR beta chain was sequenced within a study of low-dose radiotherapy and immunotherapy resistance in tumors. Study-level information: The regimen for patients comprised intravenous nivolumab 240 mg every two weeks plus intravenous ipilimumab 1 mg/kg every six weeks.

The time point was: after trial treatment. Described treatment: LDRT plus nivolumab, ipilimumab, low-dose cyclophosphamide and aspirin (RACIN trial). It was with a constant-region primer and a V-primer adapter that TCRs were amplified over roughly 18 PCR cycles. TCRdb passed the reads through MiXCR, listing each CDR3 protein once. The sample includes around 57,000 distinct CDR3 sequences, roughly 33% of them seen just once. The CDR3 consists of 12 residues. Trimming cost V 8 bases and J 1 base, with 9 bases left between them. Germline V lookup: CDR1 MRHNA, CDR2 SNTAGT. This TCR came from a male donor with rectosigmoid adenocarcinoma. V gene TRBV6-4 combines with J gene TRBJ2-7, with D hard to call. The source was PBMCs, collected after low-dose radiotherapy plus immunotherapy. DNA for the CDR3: TGTGCCAGCTGGCGTTTTTCCTACGAGCAGTACTTC. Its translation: CASWRFSYEQYF.